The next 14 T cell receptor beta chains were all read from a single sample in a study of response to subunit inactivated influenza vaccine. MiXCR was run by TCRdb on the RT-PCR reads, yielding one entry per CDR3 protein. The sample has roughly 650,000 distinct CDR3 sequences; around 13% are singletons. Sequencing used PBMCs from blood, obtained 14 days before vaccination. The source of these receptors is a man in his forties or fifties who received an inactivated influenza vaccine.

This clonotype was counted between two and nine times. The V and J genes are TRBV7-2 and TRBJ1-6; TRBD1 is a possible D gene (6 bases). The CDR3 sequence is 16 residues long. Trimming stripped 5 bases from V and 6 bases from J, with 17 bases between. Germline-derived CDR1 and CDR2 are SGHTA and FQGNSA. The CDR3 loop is CASSPTRDNFNSPLHF. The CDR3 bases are TGTGCCAGCAGCCCAACACGGGACAATTTTAATTCACCCCTCCACTTT.

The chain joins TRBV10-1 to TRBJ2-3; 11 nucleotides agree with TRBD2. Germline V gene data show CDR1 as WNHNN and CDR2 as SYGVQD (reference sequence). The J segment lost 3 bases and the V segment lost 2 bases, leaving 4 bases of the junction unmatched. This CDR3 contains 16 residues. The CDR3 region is CASSEIRLAGTDTQYF. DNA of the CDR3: TGCGCCAGCAGTGAGATTCGACTAGCGGGGACAGATACGCAGTATTTT.

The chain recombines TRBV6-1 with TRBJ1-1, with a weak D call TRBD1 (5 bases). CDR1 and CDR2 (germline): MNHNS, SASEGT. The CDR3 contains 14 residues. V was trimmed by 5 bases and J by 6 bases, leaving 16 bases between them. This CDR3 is CASSPRRDSPEAFF. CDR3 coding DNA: TGTGCCAGCAGTCCGCGACGAGACAGTCCTGAAGCTTTCTTT.

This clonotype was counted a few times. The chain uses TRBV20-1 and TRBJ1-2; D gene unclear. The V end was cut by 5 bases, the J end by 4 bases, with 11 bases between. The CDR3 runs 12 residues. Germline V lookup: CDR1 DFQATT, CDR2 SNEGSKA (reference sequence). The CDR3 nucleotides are TGCAGTGCTCCCCGGCAGCCCTATGGCTACACCTTC. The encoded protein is CSAPRQPYGYTF.

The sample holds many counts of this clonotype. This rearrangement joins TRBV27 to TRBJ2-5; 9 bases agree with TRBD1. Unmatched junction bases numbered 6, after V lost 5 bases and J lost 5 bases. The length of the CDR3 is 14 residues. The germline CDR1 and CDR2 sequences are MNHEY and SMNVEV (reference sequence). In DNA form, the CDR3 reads TGTGCCAGCAGTCCACAGGGGGCTAGGGAGACCCAGTACTTC. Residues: CASSPQGARETQYF.

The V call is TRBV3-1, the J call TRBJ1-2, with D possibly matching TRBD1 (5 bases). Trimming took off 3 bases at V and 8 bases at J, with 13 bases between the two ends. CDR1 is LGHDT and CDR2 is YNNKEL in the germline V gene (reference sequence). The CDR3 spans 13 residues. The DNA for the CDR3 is TGTGCCAGCAGCCAGGGACTTATGGAGGGCTACACCTTC. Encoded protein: CASSQGLMEGYTF. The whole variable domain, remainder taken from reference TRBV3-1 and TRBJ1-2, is DTAVSQTPKYLVTQMGNDKSIKCEQNLGHDTMYWYKQDSKKFLKIMFSYNNKELIINETVPNRFSPKSPDKAHLNLHINSLELGDSAVYFCASSQGLMEGYTFGSGTRLTVV.

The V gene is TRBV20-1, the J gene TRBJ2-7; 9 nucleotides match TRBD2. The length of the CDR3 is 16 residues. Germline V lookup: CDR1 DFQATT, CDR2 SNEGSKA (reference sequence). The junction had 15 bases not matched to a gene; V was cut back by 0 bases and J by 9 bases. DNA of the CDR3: TGCAGTGCTAGAGATGTGGGAGCGGGGGGCCACGCGGGGCAGTACTTC. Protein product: CSARDVGAGGHAGQYF.

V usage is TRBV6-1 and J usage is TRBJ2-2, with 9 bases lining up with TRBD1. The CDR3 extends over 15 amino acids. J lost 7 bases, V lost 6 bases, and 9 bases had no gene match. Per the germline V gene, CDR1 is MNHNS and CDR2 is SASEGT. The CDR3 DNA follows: TGTGCCAGCAGCCGGGGACAGGGAAGGATCGGGGAGCTGTTTTTT. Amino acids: CASSRGQGRIGELFF.

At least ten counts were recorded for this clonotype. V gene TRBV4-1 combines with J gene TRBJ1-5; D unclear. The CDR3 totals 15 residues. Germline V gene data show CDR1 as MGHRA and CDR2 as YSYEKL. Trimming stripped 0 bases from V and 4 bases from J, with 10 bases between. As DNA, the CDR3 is TGCGCCAGCAGCCAAGAATGGCAGTCGAATCAGCCCCAGCATTTT. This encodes CASSQEWQSNQPQHF.

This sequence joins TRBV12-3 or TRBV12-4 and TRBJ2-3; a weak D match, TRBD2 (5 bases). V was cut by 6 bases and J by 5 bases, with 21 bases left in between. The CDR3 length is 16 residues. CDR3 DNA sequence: TGTGCCAGCAGAGGCGAGCGGAGTAAACGACAAGATACGCAGTATTTT. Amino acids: CASRGERSKRQDTQYF.

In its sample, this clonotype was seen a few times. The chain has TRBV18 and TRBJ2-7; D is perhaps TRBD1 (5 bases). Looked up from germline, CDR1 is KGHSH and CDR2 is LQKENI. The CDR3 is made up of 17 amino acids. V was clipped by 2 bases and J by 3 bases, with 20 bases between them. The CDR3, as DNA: TGTGCCAGCTCACCAGACCCCGGTTTAGTCACAGGCTACGAGCAGTACTTC. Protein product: CASSPDPGLVTGYEQYF.

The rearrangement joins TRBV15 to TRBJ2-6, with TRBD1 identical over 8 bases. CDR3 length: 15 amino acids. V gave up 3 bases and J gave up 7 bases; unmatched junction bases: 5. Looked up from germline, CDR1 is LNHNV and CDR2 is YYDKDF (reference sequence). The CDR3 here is CATSRDRVQANVLTF. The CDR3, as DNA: TGTGCCACCAGCAGGGACAGGGTGCAAGCCAACGTCCTGACTTTC. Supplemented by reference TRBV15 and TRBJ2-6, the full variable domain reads DAMVIQNPRYQVTQFGKPVTLSCSQTLNHNVMYWYQQKSSQAPKLLFHYYDKDFNNEADTPDNFQSRRPNTSFCFLDIRSPGLGDTAMYLCATSRDRVQANVLTFGAGSRLTVL.

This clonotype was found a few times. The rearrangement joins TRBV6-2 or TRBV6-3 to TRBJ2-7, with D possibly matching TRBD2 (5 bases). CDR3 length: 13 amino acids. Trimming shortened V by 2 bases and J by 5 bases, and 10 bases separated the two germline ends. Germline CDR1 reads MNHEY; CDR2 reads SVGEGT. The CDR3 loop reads CASSYVRGNEQYF. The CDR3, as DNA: TGTGCCAGCAGTTACGTACGGGGTAACGAGCAGTACTTC.

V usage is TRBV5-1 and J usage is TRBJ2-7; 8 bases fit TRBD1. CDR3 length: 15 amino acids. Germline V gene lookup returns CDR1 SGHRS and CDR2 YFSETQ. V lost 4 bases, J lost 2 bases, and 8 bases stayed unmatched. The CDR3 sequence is CASSNAGGSTYEQYF. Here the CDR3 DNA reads TGCGCCAGCAGCAACGCAGGGGGCTCCACCTACGAGCAGTACTTC.